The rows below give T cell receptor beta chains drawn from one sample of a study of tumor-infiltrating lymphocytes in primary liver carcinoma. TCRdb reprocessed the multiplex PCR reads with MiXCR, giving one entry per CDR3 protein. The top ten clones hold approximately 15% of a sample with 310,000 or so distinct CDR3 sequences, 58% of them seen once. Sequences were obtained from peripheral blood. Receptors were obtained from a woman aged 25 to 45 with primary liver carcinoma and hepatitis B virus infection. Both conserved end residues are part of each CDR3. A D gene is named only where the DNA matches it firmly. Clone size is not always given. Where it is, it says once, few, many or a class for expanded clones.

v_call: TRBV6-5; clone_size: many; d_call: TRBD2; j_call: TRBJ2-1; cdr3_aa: CASSGTSGRNEQFF; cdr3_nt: TGTGCCAGCAGTGGGACTAGCGGGAGAAATGAGCAGTTCTTC
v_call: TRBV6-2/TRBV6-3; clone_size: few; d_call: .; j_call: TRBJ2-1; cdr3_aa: CASGWGEPYNEQFF; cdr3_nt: TGTGCCAGCGGTTGGGGGGAGCCTTACAATGAGCAGTTCTTC
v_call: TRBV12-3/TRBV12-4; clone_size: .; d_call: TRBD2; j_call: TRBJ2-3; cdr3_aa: CASRIRRLAGGPWTDTQYF; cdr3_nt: TGTGCCAGCAGAATTAGGAGGCTAGCGGGAGGGCCGTGGACAGATACGCAGTATTTT
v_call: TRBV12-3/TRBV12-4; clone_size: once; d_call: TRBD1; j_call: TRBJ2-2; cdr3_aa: CASSFRDRNAGELFF; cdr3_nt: TGTGCCAGCAGTTTCCGGGACAGAAACGCCGGGGAGCTGTTTTTT
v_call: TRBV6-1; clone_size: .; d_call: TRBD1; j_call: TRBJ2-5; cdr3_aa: CVITGTGTENEQYF; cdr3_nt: TGTGTCATCACCGGGACAGGGACAGAGAACGAGCAATACTTC
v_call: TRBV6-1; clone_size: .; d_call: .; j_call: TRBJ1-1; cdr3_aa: CASGHLWGADTTEAFF; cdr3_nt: TGTGCCAGCGGGCACCTCTGGGGCGCGGATACCACTGAAGCTTTCTTT
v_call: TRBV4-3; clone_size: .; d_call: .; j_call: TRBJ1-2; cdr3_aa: CACSQEPSVRSGDYTF; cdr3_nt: TGCGCCTGCAGCCAAGAGCCGTCGGTCAGGTCTGGGGACTACACCTTC
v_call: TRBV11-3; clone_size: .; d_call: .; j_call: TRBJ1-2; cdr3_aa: CSSSPQDYGYTF; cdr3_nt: TGTTCCAGCAGCCCACAGGATTATGGCTACACCTTC
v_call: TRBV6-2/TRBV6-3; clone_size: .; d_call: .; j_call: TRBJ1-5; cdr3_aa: CASSLGPKQPQHF; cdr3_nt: TGTGCCAGCAGTCTAGGGCCAAAACAGCCCCAACATTTT
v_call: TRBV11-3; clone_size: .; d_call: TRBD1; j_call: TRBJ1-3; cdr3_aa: CANSYPDRVSGSTIYF; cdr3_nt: TGTGCCAACAGCTATCCCGACAGGGTCTCTGGAAGCACCATATATTTT
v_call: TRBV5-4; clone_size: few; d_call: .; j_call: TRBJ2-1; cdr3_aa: CASSIAGHEQFF; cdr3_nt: TGTGCCAGCAGCATAGCCGGGCATGAGCAGTTCTTC
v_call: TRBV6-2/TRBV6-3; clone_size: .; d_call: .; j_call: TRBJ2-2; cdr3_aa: CARSCGWEETGELFF; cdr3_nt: TGTGCCAGGAGTTGCGGGTGGGAAGAGACCGGGGAGCTGTTTTTT
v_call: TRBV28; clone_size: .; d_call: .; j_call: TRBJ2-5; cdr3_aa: CASSLSGARETQYF; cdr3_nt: TGTGCCAGCAGTTTGTCGGGGGCCAGGGAGACCCAGTACTTC
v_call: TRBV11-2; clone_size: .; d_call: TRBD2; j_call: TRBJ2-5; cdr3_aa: CAGSSWTSQETRYF; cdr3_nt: TGTGCCGGCAGCTCCTGGACTAGTCAAGAGACCCGGTACTTC
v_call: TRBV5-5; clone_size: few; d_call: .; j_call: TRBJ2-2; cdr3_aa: CASSPAGHAMGTGELFF; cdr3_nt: TGTGCCAGCAGCCCAGCGGGCCACGCCATGGGCACCGGGGAGCTGTTTTTT
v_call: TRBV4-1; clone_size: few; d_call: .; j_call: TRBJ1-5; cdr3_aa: CASSPSGGENQPQHF; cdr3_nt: TGCGCCAGCAGCCCCTCCGGGGGCGAAAATCAGCCCCAGCATTTT
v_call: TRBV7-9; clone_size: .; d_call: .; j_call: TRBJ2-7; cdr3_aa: CASNLASRSYEQYF; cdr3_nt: TGTGCCAGCAACTTAGCGTCTCGGTCCTACGAGCAGTACTTC
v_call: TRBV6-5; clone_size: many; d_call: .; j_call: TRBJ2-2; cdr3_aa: CASTEPGGELFF; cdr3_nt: TGTGCCAGCACCGAGCCCGGCGGGGAGCTGTTTTTT
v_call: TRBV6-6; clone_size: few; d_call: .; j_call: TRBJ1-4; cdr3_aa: CASSRTDEKLFF; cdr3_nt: TGTGCCAGCAGCCGGACAGATGAAAAACTGTTTTTT
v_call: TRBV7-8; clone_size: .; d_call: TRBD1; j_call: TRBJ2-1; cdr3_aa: CASSPKRTGAIDEQFF; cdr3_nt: TGTGCCAGCAGCCCAAAACGGACAGGTGCTATTGATGAGCAGTTCTTC
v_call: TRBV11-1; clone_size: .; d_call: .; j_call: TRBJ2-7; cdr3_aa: CASSFSPLSSYDQYF; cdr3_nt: TGTGCCAGCAGCTTTAGCCCCTTAAGCTCCTACGACCAGTACTTC
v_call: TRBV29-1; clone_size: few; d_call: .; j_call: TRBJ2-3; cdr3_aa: CSVGTSTDTQYF; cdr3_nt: TGCAGCGTAGGCACCTCCACAGATACGCAGTATTTT
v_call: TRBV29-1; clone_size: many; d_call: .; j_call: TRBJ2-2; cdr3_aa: CSAKRGSNTGELFF; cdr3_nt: TGCAGTGCGAAGAGGGGGTCGAACACCGGGGAGCTGTTTTTT
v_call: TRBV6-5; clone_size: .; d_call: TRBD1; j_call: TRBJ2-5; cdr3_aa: CASLGTGGQETQYF; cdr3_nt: TGTGCCAGCCTCGGGACAGGGGGCCAAGAGACCCAGTACTTC
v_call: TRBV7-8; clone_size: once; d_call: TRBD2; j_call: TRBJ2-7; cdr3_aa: CASSSALPAGAYEQYF; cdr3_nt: TGTGCCAGCAGCTCAGCCTTACCAGCGGGAGCCTACGAGCAGTACTTC
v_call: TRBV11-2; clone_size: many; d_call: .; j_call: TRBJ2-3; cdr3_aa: CASTSRPGTSTDTQYF; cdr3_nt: TGTGCCAGCACCTCGAGGCCGGGGACTAGCACAGATACGCAGTATTTT
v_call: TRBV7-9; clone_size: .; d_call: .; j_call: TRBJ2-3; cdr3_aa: CASSSTEGGDTQYF; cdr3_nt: TGTGCCAGCAGCTCAACCGAGGGGGGAGATACGCAGTATTTT
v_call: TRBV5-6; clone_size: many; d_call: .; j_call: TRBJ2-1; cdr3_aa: CASSLVYNEQFF; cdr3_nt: TGTGCCAGCAGCTTGGTATACAATGAGCAGTTCTTC
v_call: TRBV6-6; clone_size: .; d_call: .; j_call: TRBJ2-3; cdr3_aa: CASSLRPRADTQYF; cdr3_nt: TGTGCCAGCAGTTTGCGGCCGCGGGCGGATACGCAGTATTTT
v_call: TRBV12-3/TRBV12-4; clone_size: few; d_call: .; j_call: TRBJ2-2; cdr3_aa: CASSAGTGELFF; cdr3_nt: TGTGCCAGCAGCGCGGGGACCGGGGAGCTGTTTTTT
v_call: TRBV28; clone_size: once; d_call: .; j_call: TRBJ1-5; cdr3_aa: CASRRQSGNQPQHF; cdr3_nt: TGTGCCAGCAGGCGACAGAGTGGCAATCAGCCCCAGCATTTT
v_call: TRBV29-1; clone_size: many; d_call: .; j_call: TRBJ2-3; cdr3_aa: CSVEPPLLDTQYF; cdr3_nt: TGCAGCGTTGAACCCCCTCTTTTAGATACGCAGTATTTT
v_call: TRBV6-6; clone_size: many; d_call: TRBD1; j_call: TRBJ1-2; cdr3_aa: CASSLQGVLSEGYTF; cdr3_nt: TGTGCCAGCAGCCTACAGGGGGTGCTCTCTGAAGGCTACACCTTC
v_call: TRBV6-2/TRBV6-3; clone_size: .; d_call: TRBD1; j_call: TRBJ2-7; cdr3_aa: CASSLDPGQGNDEQYF; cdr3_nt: TGTGCCAGCAGTCTGGACCCGGGACAGGGAAACGACGAGCAGTACTTC
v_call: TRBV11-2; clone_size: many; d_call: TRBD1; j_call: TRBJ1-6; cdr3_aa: CASSFRPGGNSPLHF; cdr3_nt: TGTGCCAGCAGTTTTCGACCAGGGGGGAATTCACCCCTCCACTTT
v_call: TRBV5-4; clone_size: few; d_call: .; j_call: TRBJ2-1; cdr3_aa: CASRQLGVSRQFF; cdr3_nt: TGTGCCAGCAGGCAGCTAGGAGTATCTAGGCAGTTCTTC
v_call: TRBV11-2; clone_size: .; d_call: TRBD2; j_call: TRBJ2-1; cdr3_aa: CAGSLSSGSYNEQFF; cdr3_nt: TGTGCCGGCAGCTTATCTAGCGGGAGCTACAATGAGCAATTCTTC
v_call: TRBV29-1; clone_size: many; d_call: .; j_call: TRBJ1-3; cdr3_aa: CSVGAGNTIYF; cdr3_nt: TGCAGCGTTGGGGCTGGAAACACCATATATTTT
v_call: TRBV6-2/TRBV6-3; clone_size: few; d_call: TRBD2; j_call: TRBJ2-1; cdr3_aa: CASFQSGRADNEQSF; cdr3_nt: TGTGCCAGCTTCCAAAGCGGGAGGGCCGACAATGAGCAGTCCTTC
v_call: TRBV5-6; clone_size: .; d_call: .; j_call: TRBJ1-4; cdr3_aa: CASSPAMATNEKLFF; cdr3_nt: TGTGCCAGCAGCCCCGCCATGGCAACTAATGAAAAACTGTTTTTT
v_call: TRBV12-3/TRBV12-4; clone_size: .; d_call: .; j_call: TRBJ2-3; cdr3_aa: CDSSPSTDTQYF; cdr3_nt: TGTGACAGCAGTCCTAGCACAGATACGCAGTATTTT
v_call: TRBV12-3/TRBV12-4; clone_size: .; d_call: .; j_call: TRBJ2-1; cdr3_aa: CASSFPYVLEGKYNEQFF; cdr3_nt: TGTGCCAGCAGTTTTCCGTATGTTCTTGAGGGGAAATACAATGAGCAGTTCTTC
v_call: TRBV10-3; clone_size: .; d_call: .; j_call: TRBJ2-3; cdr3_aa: CAISDPSSFPTDTQCF; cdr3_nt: TGTGCCATCAGTGATCCTAGTAGTTTCCCCACAGATACGCAGTGTTTT
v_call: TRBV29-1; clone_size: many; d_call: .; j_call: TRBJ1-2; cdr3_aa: CSVKVGGRGYTF; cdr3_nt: TGCAGCGTGAAGGTCGGGGGGAGAGGCTACACCTTC
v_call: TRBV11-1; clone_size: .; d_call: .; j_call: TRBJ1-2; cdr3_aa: CASSLVHNYGYTF; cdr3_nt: TGTGCCAGCAGCTTGGTCCATAACTATGGTTACACCTTC
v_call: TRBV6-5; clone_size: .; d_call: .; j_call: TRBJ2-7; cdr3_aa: CASRGQGDSYEHYF; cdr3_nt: TGTGCCAGCAGAGGCCAGGGGGACTCCTACGAGCACTACTTC
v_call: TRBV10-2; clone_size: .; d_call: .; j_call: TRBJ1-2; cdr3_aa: CASRTTGDHWGYTF; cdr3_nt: TGCGCCAGCAGAACGACAGGAGATCACTGGGGCTACACCTTC